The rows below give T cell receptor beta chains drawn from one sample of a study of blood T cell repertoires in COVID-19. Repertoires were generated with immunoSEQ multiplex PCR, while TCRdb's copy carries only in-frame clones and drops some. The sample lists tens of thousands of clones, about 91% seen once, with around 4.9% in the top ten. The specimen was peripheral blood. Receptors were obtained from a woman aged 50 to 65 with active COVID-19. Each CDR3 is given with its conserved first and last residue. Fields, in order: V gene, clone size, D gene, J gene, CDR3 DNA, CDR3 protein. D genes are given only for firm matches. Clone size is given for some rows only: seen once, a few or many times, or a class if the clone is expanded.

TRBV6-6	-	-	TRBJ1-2	TGTGCCAGCAGCGCGACGGGGGGATCCTCCGGCTACACCTTC	CASSATGGSSGYTF
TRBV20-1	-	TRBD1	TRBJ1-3	TGCAGTGCTAGTCCGGGACAGGGTAACTCTGGAAACACCATATATTTT	CSASPGQGNSGNTIYF
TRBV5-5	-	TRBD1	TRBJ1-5	TGTGCCAGCAGCCCGGGACAGGGAAATCAGCCCCAGCATTTT	CASSPGQGNQPQHF
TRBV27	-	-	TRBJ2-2	TGTGCCAGCACCCTCCAAAGGGGGATGATCACCGGGGAGCTGTTTTTT	CASTLQRGMITGELFF
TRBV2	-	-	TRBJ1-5	TGTGCCATAAACCAGGGAAGCAATCAGCCCCAGCATTTT	CAINQGSNQPQHF
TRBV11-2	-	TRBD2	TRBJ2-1	TGTGCCAGCAGCTTAAAACTAGCGAGTAATGAGCAGTTCTTC	CASSLKLASNEQFF
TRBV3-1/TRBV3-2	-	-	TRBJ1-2	TGTGCCAGCAGCACAAGACAGGCGCGTCCATGGTACACCTTC	CASSTRQARPWYTF
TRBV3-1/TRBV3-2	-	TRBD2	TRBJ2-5	TGTGCCAGCAGCCCCAGCGGGAGAGCAGAGACCCAGTACTTC	CASSPSGRAETQYF
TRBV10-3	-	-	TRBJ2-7	TGTGCCATCTCAACCGCGGGCACCTACGAGCAGTACTTC	CAISTAGTYEQYF
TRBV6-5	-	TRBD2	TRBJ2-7	TGTGCCAGCAGTTCCAGCGGGAGCTCTTCCTACGAGCAGTACTTC	CASSSSGSSSYEQYF
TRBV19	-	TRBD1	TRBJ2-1	TGTGCCAGTAGTATACCTTCTCACAGGGGAATAAATGAGCAGTTCTTC	CASSIPSHRGINEQFF
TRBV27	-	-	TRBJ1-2	TGTGCCAGCAGGGTGACAGGCACGGGATATGGCTACACCTTC	CASRVTGTGYGYTF
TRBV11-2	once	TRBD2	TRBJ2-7	TGTGCCAGCAGCCCGCTAGCGGGAAGGAGGGAGGACTACGAGCAGTACTTC	CASSPLAGRREDYEQYF
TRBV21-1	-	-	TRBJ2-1	TGTGCCAGCAGGGCCTTGGTTCGGGGGGACAATGAGCAGTTCTTC	CASRALVRGDNEQFF
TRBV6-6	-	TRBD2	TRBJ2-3	TGTGCCAGCACCGAAGCGGGAGGGACAGATACGCAGTATTTT	CASTEAGGTDTQYF
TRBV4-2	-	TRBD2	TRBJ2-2	TGTGCCAGCAGCCCTGGACTAGCGGGAGTCCTCGGGGAGCTGTTTTTT	CASSPGLAGVLGELFF
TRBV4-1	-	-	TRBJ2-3	TGCGCCAGCAGCCAGACAGAACCCACAGATACGCAGTATTTT	CASSQTEPTDTQYF
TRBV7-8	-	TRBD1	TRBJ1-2	TGTGCCAGCAGCTTTCTGAAACAGGGGCCCGATGGCTACACCTTC	CASSFLKQGPDGYTF
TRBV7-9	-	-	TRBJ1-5	TGTGCCAGCAGCGAAACAGGGTTTAGCAATCAGCCCCAGCATTTT	CASSETGFSNQPQHF
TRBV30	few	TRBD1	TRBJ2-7	TGTGCCTGGTTCCGGGACAGGCCCTACGAGCAGTACTTC	CAWFRDRPYEQYF
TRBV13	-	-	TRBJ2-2	TGTGCCAGCAGCTTAATTAGCCTCGGCGACAGATACACCGGGGAGCTGTTTTTT	CASSLISLGDRYTGELFF
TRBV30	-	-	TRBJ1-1	TGTGCCTGGAGTTGGAGGGCAGCGACGAACACTGAAGCTTTCTTT	CAWSWRAATNTEAFF
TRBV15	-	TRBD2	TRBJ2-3	TGTGCCACCAGCGGGTTCGGTGCGGGAGTAGAAGATACGCAGTATTTT	CATSGFGAGVEDTQYF
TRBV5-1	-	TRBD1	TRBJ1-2	TGCGCCAGCACCCAACAGGGGGAGTCCTCCGGCTACACCTTC	CASTQQGESSGYTF
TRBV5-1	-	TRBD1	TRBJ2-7	TGCGCCAGCAGCTTGGGTAGGGGGCCGGGGCACGAGCAGTACTTC	CASSLGRGPGHEQYF
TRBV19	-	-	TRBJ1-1	TGTGCCAGTAGTATGCTCCCGGGGTACACTGAAGCTTTCTTT	CASSMLPGYTEAFF
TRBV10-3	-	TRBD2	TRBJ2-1	TGTGCCGGGGGGGGAAACAATGAGCAGTTCTTC	CAGGGNNEQFF
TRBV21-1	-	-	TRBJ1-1	TGTGCCAGTCCCCAGAACACTGAAGCTTTCTTT	CASPQNTEAFF
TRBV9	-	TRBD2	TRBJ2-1	TGTGCCAGCCAAGCGGGAGCCTACAATGAGCAGTTCTTC	CASQAGAYNEQFF
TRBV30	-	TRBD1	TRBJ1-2	TGTGCCTGGGACAGGGCCTATGGCTACACCTTC	CAWDRAYGYTF
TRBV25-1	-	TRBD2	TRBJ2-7	TGTGCCAGCAGTGGTCTAGCGGGAGCATCGGAGCAGTACTTC	CASSGLAGASEQYF
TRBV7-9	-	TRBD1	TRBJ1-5	TGTGCCAGCAGCCCCACCGGGACAGAAAGGCAGCCCCAGCATTTT	CASSPTGTERQPQHF
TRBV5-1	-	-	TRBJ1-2	TGCGCCAGCAGCTTGGATTGGCGGGACTATGGCTACACCTTC	CASSLDWRDYGYTF
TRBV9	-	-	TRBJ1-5	TGTGCCAGCAGCGTAGGGACAATAGATCAGCCCCAGCATTTT	CASSVGTIDQPQHF
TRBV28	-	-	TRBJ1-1	TGTGCCAGCAGTTTACCTCAGGGGCGGCAGAACACTGAAGCTTTCTTT	CASSLPQGRQNTEAFF